Below, 12 T cell receptor beta chains from the same sample are listed, as sequenced in a study of pediatric ulcerative colitis. TCRdb's table, derived via immunoSEQ multiplex PCR, lists solely in-frame clones and lacks some. This repertoire shows 30,000 or so clones, about 81% found once; its top ten account for under 1.2%. The rectum was sampled with one to two pinch biopsies at colonoscopy. The material sequenced was gut tissue. Every receptor here comes from a boy younger than 18 with mild ulcerative colitis.

This clone was seen only a few times. This chain links TRBV5-1 with TRBJ2-3; D may be TRBD2 (6 bases). The CDR3 has 16 residues. The germline V gene encodes CDR1 SGHRS and CDR2 YFSETQ. The V and J ends lost 2 bases and 1 base respectively, with 14 bases between them. The CDR3 coding sequence is TGCGCCAGCAGCTTTGGGCTAGCGCTAGGCACAGATACGCAGTATTTT. Translation gives CASSFGLALGTDTQYF.

The chain has TRBV4-1 and TRBJ2-5; 7 bases match TRBD2. This CDR3 is built from 18 residues. With 4 bases clipped from V and 1 base from J, the junction kept 15 bases outside the gene matches. Germline lookup yields CDR1 MGHRA and CDR2 YSYEKL. The CDR3 is CASSRVEYGRGRQETQYF. The CDR3 nucleotides read TGCGCCAGCAGCCGAGTGGAGTATGGGAGGGGCCGCCAAGAGACCCAGTACTTC.

The chain links TRBV11-2 to TRBJ1-1; the D is unclear. CDR3 size: 13 residues. CDR1 is SGHAT and CDR2 is FQNNGV in the germline V gene. V was pared by 0 bases and J by 2 bases, with 4 bases between. The CDR3 reads CASSLDINTEAFF. The CDR3 region has the DNA TGTGCCAGCAGCTTAGACATAAACACTGAAGCTTTCTTT.

The rearrangement joins TRBV21-1 to TRBJ2-3; the table's D call of TRBD2 was not tested on the DNA. TRBV21-1 is an annotated pseudogene. The CDR3 length is 17 residues. The CDR3 bases are TGTGCCAGCTCCGGGACTAGCGGGGGGTCCCCCACAGATACGCAGTATTTT. Translated: CASSGTSGGSPTDTQYF.

This clone came up once. The V call is TRBV6-4, the J call TRBJ1-2; a weak D match, TRBD1 (5 bases). V was shortened by 3 bases and J by 0 bases, with 11 bases between the two germline ends. The V gene's germline CDR1 is MRHNA and CDR2 SNTAGT. CDR3 size: 15 residues. CDR3 in amino acids: CASSENRRANYGYTF. CDR3 nucleotide sequence: TGTGCCAGCAGTGAAAACAGGAGAGCTAACTATGGCTACACCTTC.

The chain is built from TRBV18 and TRBJ2-7; D unclear. Germline lookup yields CDR1 KGHSH and CDR2 LQKENI. V was trimmed by 0 bases and J by 2 bases, leaving 8 bases between them. This CDR3 is 14 amino acids long. The CDR3 bases are TGTGCCAGCTCACCACCGACCAGTCCCTACGAGCAGTACTTC. Protein sequence: CASSPPTSPYEQYF.

This clone was found once. This rearrangement joins TRBV5-1 to TRBJ2-3, with 7 bases that match TRBD2. V gave up 3 bases and J gave up 6 bases; unmatched junction bases: 13. In germline, CDR1 is SGHRS, CDR2 YFSETQ. The CDR3 totals 16 residues. The CDR3 here is CASSSGERGTGDTQYF. For the CDR3, the DNA is TGCGCCAGCAGCTCGGGGGAGCGGGGCACGGGGGATACGCAGTATTTT.

The chain recombines TRBV4-2 with TRBJ2-3, with a possible D match to TRBD2 (7 bases). Looked up from germline, CDR1 is LGHNA and CDR2 is YNFKEQ. The V gene lost 0 bases and the J gene lost 1 base, with 11 bases spanning the gap. The CDR3 length is 16 residues. The CDR3 loop is CASSQDYGGRTDTQYF. The CDR3 DNA reads TGTGCCAGCAGCCAAGACTACGGGGGGCGCACAGATACGCAGTATTTT.

This chain links TRBV4-1 with TRBJ1-1, with D uncertain. CDR3 length: 11 residues. CDR1 is MGHRA, CDR2 YSYEKL, per germline. Deletions cut 1 base from V and 8 bases from J, with 5 bases between. CDR3 residues: CASSQGGEAFF. The CDR3, as DNA: TGCGCCAGCAGCCAAGGCGGGGAAGCTTTCTTT.

The rearrangement uses TRBV19 and TRBJ2-7; no definite D call. The CDR3 runs 13 residues. Trimming shortened V by 3 bases and J by 3 bases, and 9 bases separated the two germline ends. Germline V lookup: CDR1 LNHDA, CDR2 SQIVND (reference sequence). The CDR3 loop is CASSMRPLYEQYF. CDR3 DNA sequence: TGTGCCAGTAGTATGCGTCCCCTCTACGAGCAGTACTTC.

The V gene is TRBV5-1, the J gene TRBJ1-6; no reliable D call. The CDR3 loop spans 11 amino acids. The germline V gene has CDR1 SGHRS and CDR2 YFSETQ. V was trimmed by 7 bases and J by 13 bases, leaving 12 bases between them. As DNA, the CDR3 is TGCGCCAGCTGGAGGCAGGATCCCCTCCACTTT. Its translation is CASWRQDPLHF.

This clone was seen once. Here the CDR3 DNA reads TGTGCCAGCAGCCCAGACAGGTTGAATGAAAAACTGTTTTTT. The encoded protein is CASSPDRLNEKLFF. This chain joins TRBV7-9 and TRBJ1-4; TRBD1 might be the D (6 bases). Germline assignment: CDR1 SEHNR and CDR2 FQNEAQ (reference sequence). CDR3 length: 14 amino acids. The ends were cut back, 5 bases at V and 5 bases at J, with 12 bases in the middle.